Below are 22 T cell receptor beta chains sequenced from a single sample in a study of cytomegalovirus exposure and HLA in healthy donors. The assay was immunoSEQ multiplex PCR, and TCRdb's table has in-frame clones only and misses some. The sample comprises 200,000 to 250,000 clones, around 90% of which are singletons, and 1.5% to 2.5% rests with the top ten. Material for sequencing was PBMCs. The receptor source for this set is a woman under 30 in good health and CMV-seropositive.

The CDR3 loop is CASSDSGSGIAFF. The CDR3 DNA is TGTGCCAGCAGTGACTCTGGTAGCGGGATTGCTTTCTTT. The chain carries TRBV6-4 and TRBJ1-1, with no clear D. Germline V CDR1 and CDR2: MRHNA, SNTAGT. V was clipped by 0 bases and J by 11 bases, with 13 bases between them. The CDR3 has 13 residues.

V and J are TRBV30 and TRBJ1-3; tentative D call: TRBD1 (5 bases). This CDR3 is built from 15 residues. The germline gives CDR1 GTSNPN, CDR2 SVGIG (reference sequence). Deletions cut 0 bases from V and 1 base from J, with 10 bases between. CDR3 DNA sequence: TGTGCCTGGAGTGTACTGGGGGGATCTGGAAACACCATATATTTT. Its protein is CAWSVLGGSGNTIYF.

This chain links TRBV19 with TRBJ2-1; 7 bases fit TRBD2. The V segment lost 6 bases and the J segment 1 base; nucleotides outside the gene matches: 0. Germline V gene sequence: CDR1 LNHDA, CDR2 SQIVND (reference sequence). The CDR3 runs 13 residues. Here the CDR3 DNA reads TGTGCCAGTAGCGGGAGGTCCTACAATGAGCAGTTCTTC. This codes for CASSGRSYNEQFF.

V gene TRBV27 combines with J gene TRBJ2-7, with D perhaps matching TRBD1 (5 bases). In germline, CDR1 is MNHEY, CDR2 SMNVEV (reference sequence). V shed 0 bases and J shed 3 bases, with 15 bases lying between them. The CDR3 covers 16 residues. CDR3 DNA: TGTGCCAGCAGTTTATCGATTATGTCACAGGTCTACGAGCAGTACTTC. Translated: CASSLSIMSQVYEQYF.

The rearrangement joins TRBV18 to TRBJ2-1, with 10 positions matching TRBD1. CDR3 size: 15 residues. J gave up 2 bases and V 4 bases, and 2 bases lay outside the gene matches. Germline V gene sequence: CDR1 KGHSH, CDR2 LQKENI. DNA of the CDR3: TGTGCCAGCTCACACGGACAGGGGGCCTACAATGAGCAGTTCTTC. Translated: CASSHGQGAYNEQFF.

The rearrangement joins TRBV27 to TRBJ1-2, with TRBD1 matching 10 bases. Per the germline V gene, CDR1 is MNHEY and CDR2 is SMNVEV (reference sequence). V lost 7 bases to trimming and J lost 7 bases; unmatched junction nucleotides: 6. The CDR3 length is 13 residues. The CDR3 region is CASKPDRGPGYTF. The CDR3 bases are TGTGCCAGCAAACCCGACAGGGGGCCTGGCTACACCTTC.

The CDR3 DNA reads as TGTGCCAGCAGCACCGGACTAGCGCCCCTCCCCGAGACCCAGTACTTC. This sequence encodes CASSTGLAPLPETQYF. The chain is built from TRBV5-4 and TRBJ2-5; 9 bases fit TRBD2. Trimming removed 4 bases from V and 5 bases from J; junction bases left unmatched: 12. CDR3 length: 16 amino acids. From germline, CDR1 is SGHNT and CDR2 YYREEE (reference sequence).

The CDR3 reads CASSPGTLNTEAFF. CDR3 bases: TGCGCCAGCAGCCCTGGGACACTGAACACTGAAGCTTTCTTT. The chain joins TRBV5-1 to TRBJ1-1; tentatively, D is TRBD1 (6 bases). This CDR3 has 14 amino acids. Trimming removed 4 bases from V and 0 bases from J, with 10 bases in between. Germline V gene data show CDR1 as SGHRS and CDR2 as YFSETQ.

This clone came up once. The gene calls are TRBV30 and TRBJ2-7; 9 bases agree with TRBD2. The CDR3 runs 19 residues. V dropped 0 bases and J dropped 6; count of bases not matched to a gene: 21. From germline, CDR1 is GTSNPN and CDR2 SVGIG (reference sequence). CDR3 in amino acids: CAWSVRYDVTSGGAGEQYF. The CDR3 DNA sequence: TGTGCCTGGAGTGTACGTTACGATGTGACTAGCGGAGGGGCTGGCGAGCAGTACTTC.

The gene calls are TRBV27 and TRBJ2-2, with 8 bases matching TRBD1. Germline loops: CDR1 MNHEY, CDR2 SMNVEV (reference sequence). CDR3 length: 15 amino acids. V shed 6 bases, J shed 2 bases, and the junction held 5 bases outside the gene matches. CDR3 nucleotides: TGTGCCAGCAGCCAAGACAGGGGCAACACCGGGGAGCTGTTTTTT. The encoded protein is CASSQDRGNTGELFF.

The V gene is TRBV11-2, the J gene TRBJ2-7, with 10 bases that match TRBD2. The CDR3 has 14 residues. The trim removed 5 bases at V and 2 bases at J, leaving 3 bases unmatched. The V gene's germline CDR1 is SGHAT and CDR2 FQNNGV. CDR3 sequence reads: CASSPSGSTYEQYF. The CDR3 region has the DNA TGTGCCAGCAGCCCTAGCGGGAGTACCTACGAGCAGTACTTC. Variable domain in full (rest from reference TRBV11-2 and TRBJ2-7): EAGVAQSPRYKIIEKRQSVAFWCNPISGHATLYWYQQILGQGPKLLIQFQNNGVVDDSQLPKDRFSAERLKGVDSTLKIQPAKLEDSAVYLCASSPSGSTYEQYFGPGTRLTVT.

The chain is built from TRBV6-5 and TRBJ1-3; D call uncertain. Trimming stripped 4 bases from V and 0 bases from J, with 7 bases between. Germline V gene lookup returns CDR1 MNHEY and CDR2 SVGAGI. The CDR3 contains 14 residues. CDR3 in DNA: TGTGCCAGCAGTTGGGCCCCCTCTGGAAACACCATATATTTT. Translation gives CASSWAPSGNTIYF.

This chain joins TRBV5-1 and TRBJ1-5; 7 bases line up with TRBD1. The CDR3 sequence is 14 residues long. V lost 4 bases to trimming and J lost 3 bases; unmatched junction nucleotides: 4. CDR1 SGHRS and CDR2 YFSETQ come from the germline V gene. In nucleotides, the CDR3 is TGCGCCAGCAGCGAGACAGGGCTCAATCAGCCCCAGCATTTT. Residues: CASSETGLNQPQHF.

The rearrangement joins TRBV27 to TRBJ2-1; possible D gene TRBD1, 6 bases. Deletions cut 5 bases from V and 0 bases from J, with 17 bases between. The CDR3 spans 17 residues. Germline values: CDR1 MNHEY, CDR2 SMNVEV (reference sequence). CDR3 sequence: CASSPKAGESSYNEQFF. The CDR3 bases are TGTGCCAGCAGTCCAAAGGCAGGGGAGAGCTCCTACAATGAGCAGTTCTTC.

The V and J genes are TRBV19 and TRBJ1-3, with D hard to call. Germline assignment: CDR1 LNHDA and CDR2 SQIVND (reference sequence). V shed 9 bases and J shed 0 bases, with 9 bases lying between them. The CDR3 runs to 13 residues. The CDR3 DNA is TGTGCCAGCACAGATAACTCTGGAAACACCATATATTTT. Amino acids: CASTDNSGNTIYF.

This CDR3 is CASTQVRDGTGELFF. As DNA, the CDR3 is TGTGCCAGCACCCAAGTACGGGATGGGACCGGGGAGCTGTTTTTT. The chain combines TRBV7-8 with TRBJ2-2; possibly TRBD2 for D (5 bases). V was shortened by 7 bases and J by 5 bases, with 17 bases between the two germline ends. Per germline, CDR1 SGHVS and CDR2 FQNEAQ. The CDR3 runs to 15 residues.

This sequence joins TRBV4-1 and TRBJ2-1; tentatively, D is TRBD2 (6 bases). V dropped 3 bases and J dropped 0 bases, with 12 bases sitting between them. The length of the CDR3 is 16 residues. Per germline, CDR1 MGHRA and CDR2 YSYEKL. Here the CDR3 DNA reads TGCGCCAGCAGCCAGGAGGGAGGAGGCTCCTACAATGAGCAGTTCTTC. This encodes CASSQEGGGSYNEQFF.

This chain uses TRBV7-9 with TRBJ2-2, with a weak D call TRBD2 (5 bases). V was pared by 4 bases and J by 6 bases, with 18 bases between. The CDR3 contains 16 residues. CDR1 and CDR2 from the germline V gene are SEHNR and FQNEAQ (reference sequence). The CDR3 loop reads CASSSIGNPSPGELFF. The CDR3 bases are TGTGCCAGCAGCTCCATCGGGAACCCCAGCCCCGGGGAGCTGTTTTTT.

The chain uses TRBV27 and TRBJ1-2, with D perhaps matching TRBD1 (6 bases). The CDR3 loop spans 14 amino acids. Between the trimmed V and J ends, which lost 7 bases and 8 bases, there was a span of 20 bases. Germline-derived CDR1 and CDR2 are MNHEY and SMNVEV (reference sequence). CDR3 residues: CASKETGAQKGYTF. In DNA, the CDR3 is TGTGCCAGCAAAGAGACAGGCGCTCAAAAAGGCTACACCTTC.

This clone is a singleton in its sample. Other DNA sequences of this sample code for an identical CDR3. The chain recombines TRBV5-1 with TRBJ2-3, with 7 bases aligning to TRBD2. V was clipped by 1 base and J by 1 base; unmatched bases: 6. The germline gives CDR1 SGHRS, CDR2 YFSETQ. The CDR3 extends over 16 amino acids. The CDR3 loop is CASSLKAGVGTDTQYF. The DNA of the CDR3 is TGCGCCAGCAGCTTGAAGGCGGGAGTAGGCACAGATACGCAGTATTTT.

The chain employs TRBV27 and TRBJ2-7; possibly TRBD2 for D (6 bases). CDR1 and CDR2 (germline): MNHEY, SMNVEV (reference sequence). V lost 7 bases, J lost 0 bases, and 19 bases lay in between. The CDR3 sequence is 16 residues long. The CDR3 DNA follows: TGTGCCAGCAACTCCCTAGCGAGGATGGACTCCTACGAGCAGTACTTC. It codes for CASNSLARMDSYEQYF.

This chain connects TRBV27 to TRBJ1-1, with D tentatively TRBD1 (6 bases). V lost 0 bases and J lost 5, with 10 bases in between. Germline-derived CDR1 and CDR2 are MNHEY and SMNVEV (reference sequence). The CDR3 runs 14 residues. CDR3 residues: CASSLSWGRTEAFF. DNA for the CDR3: TGTGCCAGCAGTTTATCATGGGGGCGAACTGAAGCTTTCTTT.